The 22 T cell receptor beta chains listed next were all sequenced from one sample in a study of CXCR3-negative and CXCR3-positive naive CD8 T cells. The authors made the TRB cDNA libraries by 5' RACE using UMI labels. One entry per CDR3 protein, without DNA, is what TCRdb gives after re-calling the 5' RACE reads. This sample's table reports roughly 56,000 distinct CDR3 sequences. Sequenced: naive CXCR3- CD8+ T cells from blood. The subset denotes: CD45RO-CCR7+CD27+CD95- naive CD8+ T cells lacking CXCR3 (TNR3-). All receptors derive from a human donor in good health. Some clones in this sample may be carry-over from other donors' samples.

The rearrangement joins TRBV28 to TRBJ2-2; the D call from TCRdb, TRBD1, cannot be confirmed without DNA. This CDR3 has 21 amino acids. Per the germline V gene, CDR1 is MDHEN and CDR2 is SYDVKM. Here the CDR3 reads CASSSQGDDRGLVANTGELFF.

The chain couples TRBV7-8 to TRBJ2-3; TCRdb's D call of TRBD2 is untestable without DNA. Germline values: CDR1 SGHVS, CDR2 FQNEAQ. The CDR3 length is 19 residues. The CDR3 sequence is CASSLVPGPGLGSTDTQYF.

The V gene is TRBV18, the J gene TRBJ1-5. CDR3 length equals 14 residues. The germline V gene has CDR1 KGHSH and CDR2 LQKENI. CDR3 sequence reads: CASSPGPSNQPQHF.

The V call is TRBV7-9, the J call TRBJ2-7; the TRBD2 assignment by TCRdb is unverifiable without DNA. CDR1 and CDR2 (germline): SEHNR, FQNEAQ (reference sequence). This CDR3 has 14 residues. CDR3 amino acids: CASRPSNGAYEQYF.

This CDR3 reads CASSQYRDRSLTDTQYF. The chain uses TRBV6-2 or TRBV6-3 and TRBJ2-3; TCRdb's D call, TRBD1, is unchecked because there is no DNA. The germline CDR1 and CDR2 sequences are MNHEY and SVGEGT. CDR3 length equals 17 residues.

The rearrangement joins TRBV27 to TRBJ2-3; TCRdb reports TRBD2, a call that lacks DNA to check it against. The CDR3 totals 16 residues. Per the germline V gene, CDR1 is MNHEY and CDR2 is SMNVEV (reference sequence). CDR3 amino acids: CASSLTLAGVGDTQYF.

The chain links TRBV28 to TRBJ2-7; lacking DNA, the TRBD1 call made by TCRdb goes unchecked. CDR1 is MDHEN and CDR2 is SYDVKM in the germline V gene. The CDR3 extends over 15 amino acids. The CDR3: CASITFDRGLYEQYF. Full variable domain (remainder filled in from reference TRBV28 and TRBJ2-7): DVKVTQSSRYLVKRTGEKVFLECVQDMDHENMFWYRQDPGLGLRLIYFSYDVKMKEKGDIPEGYSVSREKKERFSLILESASTNQTSMYLCASITFDRGLYEQYFGPGTRLTVT.

J is TRBJ2-7 and V is TRBV14; TCRdb gives TRBD2 as the D gene, but with no DNA this cannot be confirmed. CDR3 length: 15 residues. CDR1 is SGHDN, CDR2 FVKESK, per germline. The CDR3 is CASSQEGGVYYEQYF.

This chain links TRBV11-2 with TRBJ2-1; TCRdb calls TRBD1, which cannot be checked without DNA. Germline V gene sequence: CDR1 SGHAT, CDR2 FQNNGV. This CDR3 is 17 amino acids long. The CDR3 reads CASSLGRAGATYNEQFF.

According to its frequency, this clonotype is medium-sized. The chain employs TRBV12-5 and TRBJ1-1; TCRdb's D gene call, TRBD1, goes unchecked for lack of DNA. The CDR3 extends over 14 amino acids. The germline V gene has CDR1 LGHNT and CDR2 FRNRAP. The CDR3 here is CASGPTDHYTEAFF.

The chain couples TRBV20-1 to TRBJ1-2. Germline loops: CDR1 DFQATT, CDR2 SNEGSKA (reference sequence). This CDR3 region has 12 residues. The CDR3 reads CSARGRAYGYTF.

The rearrangement links TRBV29-1 to TRBJ2-3; TCRdb designates TRBD2, a call that cannot be tested without DNA. The CDR3 totals 21 residues. The germline V gene has CDR1 SQVTM and CDR2 ANQGSEA. CDR3 amino acids: CSVEDRRFLAGKGHYTDTQYF.

The V call is TRBV29-1, the J call TRBJ2-3; as DNA is missing, the TRBD1 call by TCRdb cannot be tested. This CDR3 contains 13 residues. CDR1 is SQVTM, CDR2 ANQGSEA, per germline. This chain's CDR3 is CSVWTGRTDTQYF.

This sequence joins TRBV2 and TRBJ2-2; TCRdb lists TRBD1, though no DNA is available to test this call. This CDR3 has 15 amino acids. Germline V lookup: CDR1 SNHLY, CDR2 FYNNEI. The CDR3 sequence: CASIPDRANTGELFF.

The chain carries TRBV27 and TRBJ2-1; lacking DNA, the TRBD1 call made by TCRdb goes unchecked. CDR3 size: 14 residues. Germline values: CDR1 MNHEY, CDR2 SMNVEV (reference sequence). CDR3 sequence reads: CASSFPGGGDEQFF.

The rearrangement joins TRBV28 to TRBJ2-2; TCRdb indicates TRBD2, and absent DNA this call remains unverified. The CDR3 runs to 13 residues. Germline CDR1 MDHEN, CDR2 SYDVKM. The CDR3 protein is CASSRGLTGELFF.

The chain recombines TRBV19 with TRBJ1-1. The germline gives CDR1 LNHDA, CDR2 SQIVND (reference sequence). The CDR3 consists of 12 residues. CDR3 in amino acids: CASRSWNTEAFF.

By frequency, this clonotype registers medium-sized. The V gene is TRBV4-1, the J gene TRBJ2-7; TCRdb's D gene call, TRBD2, goes unchecked for lack of DNA. This CDR3 contains 15 residues. Germline V CDR1 and CDR2: MGHRA, YSYEKL. CDR3 residues: CASSRGTESSYEQYF.

The V and J genes are TRBV4-3 and TRBJ2-5. This CDR3 is 15 amino acids long. Per the germline V gene, CDR1 is LGHNA and CDR2 is YSLEER. The CDR3 region is CASSQDLGGRETQYF.

The chain joins TRBV2 to TRBJ2-1; TCRdb's D call, TRBD1, is unchecked because there is no DNA. CDR1 SNHLY and CDR2 FYNNEI come from the germline V gene. The CDR3 covers 14 residues. The CDR3 sequence: CASSEGGSYNEQFF.

This chain joins TRBV27 and TRBJ2-1; the TCRdb call, TRBD1, lacks DNA for checking. The length of the CDR3 is 15 residues. Germline V CDR1 and CDR2: MNHEY, SMNVEV (reference sequence). CDR3: CASNVRDSAYNEQFF.

V and J are TRBV29-1 and TRBJ2-5; the D call of TRBD1 rests on TCRdb alone, since no DNA is present to check it. The germline gives CDR1 SQVTM, CDR2 ANQGSEA. This CDR3 contains 12 residues. The CDR3 sequence: CSTPGQKETQYF.